The rows below give T cell receptor beta chains drawn from one sample of a study of cytomegalovirus exposure and HLA in healthy donors. Libraries were prepared by immunoSEQ multiplex PCR; TCRdb keeps only in-frame clonotypes and omits some of them. The table records about 120,000 clones, over 75% of them present only once. Sequencing was carried out using PBMCs. The receptors come from a man aged 25-45 years in good health and CMV-seronegative. CDR3s include the opening cysteine and the closing phenylalanine or tryptophan. D genes are given only for firm matches. Size is omitted from some rows. Given values are once, few, many or a class for expanded clones.

d_gene	j_gene	len	v_gene	abundance	CDR3nt	CDR3aa
NA	TRBJ2-7	16	TRBV6-5	once	TGTGCCAGCAGTTACTCCTGGGGACATAATCCCTACGAGCAGTACTTC	CASSYSWGHNPYEQYF
NA	TRBJ1-1	16	TRBV7-2	NA	TGTGCCAGCAGCTTAGATGTTTCAGGGTTGAACACTGAAGCTTTCTTT	CASSLDVSGLNTEAFF
NA	TRBJ2-1	15	TRBV7-6	NA	TGTGCCAGCACCGAGGGACTGGGACCCTACAATGAGCAGTTCTTC	CASTEGLGPYNEQFF
NA	TRBJ1-2	15	TRBV19	NA	TGTGCCAGTAGTATGATAGGGGAGGAGAACTATGGCTACACCTTC	CASSMIGEENYGYTF
TRBD1	TRBJ2-7	13	TRBV2	NA	TGTGCCAGCGCCGGGACAGTCTCCTACGAGCAGTACTTC	CASAGTVSYEQYF
TRBD2	TRBJ2-5	13	TRBV11-2	NA	TGTGCCAGCAGGGGTAGCGGGGGAGAGACCCAGTACTTC	CASRGSGGETQYF
TRBD1	TRBJ1-2	16	TRBV4-1	NA	TGCGCCAGCAGCCAAGAGGACAGGGCCTCTAACTATGGCTACACCTTC	CASSQEDRASNYGYTF
TRBD1	TRBJ1-2	15	TRBV29-1	NA	TGCAGCACCGAGGGGACAGGGGGGTTTAGCTATGGCTACACCTTC	CSTEGTGGFSYGYTF
NA	TRBJ2-5	16	TRBV21-1	NA	TGTGCCAGCAGCCACCGGGACAGGGCTTTCCAAGAGACCCAGTACTTC	CASSHRDRAFQETQYF
NA	TRBJ2-2	16	TRBV29-1	NA	TGCAGCGTTGACCAGGGCGGGGGCCCTGACACCGGGGAGCTGTTTTTT	CSVDQGGGPDTGELFF
TRBD1	TRBJ2-2	16	TRBV28	NA	TGTGCCAGCAGTTTACCGGGACAGATCAACACCGGGGAGCTGTTTTTT	CASSLPGQINTGELFF
TRBD1	TRBJ1-6	14	TRBV28	few	TGTGCCAGCACAGACAGGGGCCATAATTCACCCCTCCACTTT	CASTDRGHNSPLHF
NA	TRBJ1-1	15	TRBV5-1	NA	TGCGCCAGCAGCTTGGAATCCAGATTGAACACTGAAGCTTTCTTT	CASSLESRLNTEAFF
NA	TRBJ2-3	14	TRBV28	NA	TGTGCCAGCAGCCTGGGGGACACGGGGAATACGCAGTATTTT	CASSLGDTGNTQYF
NA	TRBJ1-1	16	TRBV5-6	NA	TGTGCCAGCAGCCTGCCTGGGGGGGGCGGGGGCACTGAAGCTTTCTTT	CASSLPGGGGGTEAFF
TRBD2	TRBJ2-5	15	TRBV2	NA	TGTGCCAGCAGTGGGGCTAGCGGGGGTCAAGAGACCCAGTACTTC	CASSGASGGQETQYF
NA	TRBJ2-2	15	TRBV7-2	NA	TGTGCCAGCAGCGCACTAGCTGCGAACACCGGGGAGCTGTTTTTT	CASSALAANTGELFF
NA	TRBJ1-5	15	TRBV10-2	NA	TGCGCCAGCAGTGAGGTCAGGCAGGGCAATCAGCCCCAGCATTTT	CASSEVRQGNQPQHF
TRBD1	TRBJ1-4	14	TRBV7-9	NA	TGTGCCAGCAGCTCCGGGACAGGGGCCGAAAAACTGTTTTTT	CASSSGTGAEKLFF
NA	TRBJ2-5	15	TRBV6-1	NA	TGTGCCAGCAGTGAAGCCCTTTACAGGGAGGAGACCCAGTACTTC	CASSEALYREETQYF
TRBD1	TRBJ1-2	15	TRBV5-1	NA	TGCGCCAGCAGGGCAGGGGGCTCGGGAGTAGATGGCTACACCTTC	CASRAGGSGVDGYTF
TRBD1	TRBJ1-1	15	TRBV7-9	NA	TGTGCCAGCAGCACGGGCGGGACAGGGGACACTGAAGCTTTCTTT	CASSTGGTGDTEAFF
NA	TRBJ2-4	14	TRBV14	NA	TGTGCCAGCAGCCCACAGGGCTCCAGAAACAGTCAGTACTTC	CASSPQGSRNSQYF
NA	TRBJ1-2	16	TRBV25-1	medium-sized	TGTGCCAGCAGTGAGGGGTCGGACATTCCGAATCGGGGCTACACCTTC	CASSEGSDIPNRGYTF
NA	TRBJ1-6	15	TRBV30	NA	TGTGCCTGGAGTGTAAATGGCGGAGGAAATTCACCCCTCCACTTT	CAWSVNGGGNSPLHF
TRBD2	TRBJ2-1	15	TRBV7-2	NA	TGTGCCAGCAGCTTAAGCGGGGATTCCTACAATGAGCAGTTCTTC	CASSLSGDSYNEQFF
TRBD1	TRBJ2-6	20	TRBV5-8	NA	TGTGCCAGCAGCTTTCCGTCCCGAATGACAGGGAGCTCTGGGGCCAACGTCCTGACTTTC	CASSFPSRMTGSSGANVLTF
NA	TRBJ2-6	17	TRBV21-1	NA	TGTGCCAGCAGCAAATACGGCACTAAGGCTGGGGCCAACGTCCTGACTTTC	CASSKYGTKAGANVLTF
NA	TRBJ1-1	13	TRBV7-9	NA	TGTGCCAGCAGCTCGACACCTAACACTGAAGCTTTCTTT	CASSSTPNTEAFF
NA	TRBJ2-1	14	TRBV28	NA	TGTGCCAGCACCCCCGACCCTAGTGGGAATGAGCAGTTCTTC	CASTPDPSGNEQFF
NA	TRBJ1-6	15	TRBV5-1	NA	TGCGCCAGCAGCTTGGGGACAGTCTCTAATTCACCCCTCCACTTT	CASSLGTVSNSPLHF
NA	TRBJ2-5	16	TRBV10-1	NA	TGCGCCAGCAGTGAGGGCGGGACGGGGGATGCGGAGACCCAGTACTTC	CASSEGGTGDAETQYF
NA	TRBJ1-6	14	TRBV28	NA	TGTGCCAGCAGTTCTACAGGGTCTAATTCACCCCTCCACTTT	CASSSTGSNSPLHF
TRBD1	TRBJ2-7	18	TRBV19	NA	TGTGCCAGTAGTATACCCGCGGACCGTGACAGGGGGCGCAGGGAGCAGTACTTC	CASSIPADRDRGRREQYF
TRBD1	TRBJ2-7	16	TRBV9	NA	TGTGCCAGCAGCGTAGGGGGACAGGGAGCTGTCTACGAGCAGTACTTC	CASSVGGQGAVYEQYF
NA	TRBJ1-3	13	TRBV27	NA	TGTGCCAGCAGGTTCCTTTCTGGAAACACCATATATTTT	CASRFLSGNTIYF
TRBD1	TRBJ1-2	15	TRBV7-2	NA	TGTGCCAGCAGCTTATGGGACAGGGCTAACTATGGCTACACCTTC	CASSLWDRANYGYTF
NA	TRBJ2-7	13	TRBV7-2	NA	TGTGCCAGCAGCATTGGACAGACCTACGAGCAGTACTTC	CASSIGQTYEQYF
TRBD2	TRBJ2-7	16	TRBV5-4	NA	TGTGCCAGCAGCATCATCGGACTAGCGGGGGCCTACGAGCAGTACTTC	CASSIIGLAGAYEQYF
NA	TRBJ2-7	13	TRBV7-2	NA	TGTGCCAGCAGCCCCCGACAGGCCTACGAGCAGTACTTC	CASSPRQAYEQYF
NA	TRBJ2-3	12	TRBV5-1	NA	TGCGCCAGCAGCTCGGGCACAGATACGCAGTATTTT	CASSSGTDTQYF
NA	TRBJ2-6	15	TRBV5-6	once	TGTGCCAGCAGCTCAGGGACAACTGGGGCCAACGTCCTGACTTTC	CASSSGTTGANVLTF
NA	TRBJ1-2	15	TRBV28	NA	TGTGCCAGCAGTTTGGGCGGGGACGGCTTATATGGCTACACCTTC	CASSLGGDGLYGYTF
NA	TRBJ2-6	17	TRBV7-9	NA	TGTGCCAGCAGCTTGCAGGGGACCAGGGGAGGGGCCAACGTCCTGACTTTC	CASSLQGTRGGANVLTF
NA	TRBJ2-1	13	TRBV15	NA	TGTGCCACCAGGTTACAGGGCCGGGATGAGCAGTTCTTC	CATRLQGRDEQFF
TRBD1	TRBJ2-2	19	TRBV7-6	once	TGTGCCAGCAGCTTAGAGCGCGGGGACAGGGGATTAAACACCGGGGAGCTGTTTTTT	CASSLERGDRGLNTGELFF
NA	TRBJ1-5	14	TRBV14	NA	TGTGCCAGCAGCCTACAGGGCTGGAATCAGCCCCAGCATTTT	CASSLQGWNQPQHF
NA	TRBJ1-5	15	TRBV11-2	NA	TGTGCCAGCAGCTTATTACTGGGGGCGGATCAGCCCCAGCATTTT	CASSLLLGADQPQHF
TRBD1	TRBJ1-1	15	TRBV10-3	NA	TGTGCCATCAGGGACAGGGGGCGGGGAAACACTGAAGCTTTCTTT	CAIRDRGRGNTEAFF
NA	TRBJ1-1	14	TRBV2	medium-sized	TGTGCCAGCAGGAGCTCGGGGGGGTACACTGAAGCTTTCTTT	CASRSSGGYTEAFF
NA	TRBJ1-5	14	TRBV28	NA	TGTGCCAGCAGGAAAGGGGATGGCAATCAGCCCCAGCATTTT	CASRKGDGNQPQHF
NA	TRBJ1-2	14	TRBV5-5	NA	TGTGCCAGCAGCCCGGGGACACCTTGGTCTGGCTACACCTTC	CASSPGTPWSGYTF
TRBD2	TRBJ2-2	17	TRBV5-1	NA	TGCGCCAGCAGCTTGAGACTAGCGGGGGGGCTGATCGGGGAGCTGTTTTTT	CASSLRLAGGLIGELFF
NA	TRBJ2-1	15	TRBV19	NA	TGTGCCAGTACCCAGCACCCAGGCTCCTACAATGAGCAGTTCTTC	CASTQHPGSYNEQFF
NA	TRBJ1-3	20	TRBV7-6	NA	TGTGCCAGCAGCTTAGCTTCTCAGGAACAAAGGGGTCCGGGCGGAAACACCATATATTTT	CASSLASQEQRGPGGNTIYF